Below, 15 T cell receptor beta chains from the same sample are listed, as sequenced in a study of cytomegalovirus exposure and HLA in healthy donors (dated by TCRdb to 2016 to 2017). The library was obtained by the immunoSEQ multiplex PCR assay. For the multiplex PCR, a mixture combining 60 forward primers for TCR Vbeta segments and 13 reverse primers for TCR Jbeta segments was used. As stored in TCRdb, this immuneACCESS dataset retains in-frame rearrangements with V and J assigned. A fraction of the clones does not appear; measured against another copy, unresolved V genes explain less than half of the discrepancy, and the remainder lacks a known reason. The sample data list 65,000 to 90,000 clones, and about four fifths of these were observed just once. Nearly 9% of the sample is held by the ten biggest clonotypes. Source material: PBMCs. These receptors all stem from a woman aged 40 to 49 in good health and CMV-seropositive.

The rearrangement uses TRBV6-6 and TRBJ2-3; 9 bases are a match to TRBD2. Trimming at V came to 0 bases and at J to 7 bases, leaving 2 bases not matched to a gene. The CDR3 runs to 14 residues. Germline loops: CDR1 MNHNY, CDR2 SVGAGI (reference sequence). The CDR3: CASSYSGLANTQYF. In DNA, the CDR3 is TGTGCCAGCAGTTACTCAGGACTAGCGAATACGCAGTATTTT.

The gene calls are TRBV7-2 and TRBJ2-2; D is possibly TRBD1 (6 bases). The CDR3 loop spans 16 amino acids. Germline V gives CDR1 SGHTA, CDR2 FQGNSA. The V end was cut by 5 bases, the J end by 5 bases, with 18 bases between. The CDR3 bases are TGTGCCAGCAGCGACGGGACACGGGTTCTAACCGGGGAGCTGTTTTTT. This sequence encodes CASSDGTRVLTGELFF.

CDR3 loop: CASSEQGALGYTF. CDR3 nucleotide sequence: TGTGCCAGTAGTGAACAGGGGGCGCTTGGCTACACCTTC. The chain recombines TRBV19 with TRBJ1-2; 9 nucleotides match TRBD1. Germline-derived CDR1 and CDR2 are LNHDA and SQIVND (reference sequence). CDR3 length: 13 amino acids. V was clipped by 5 bases and J by 7 bases; unmatched bases: 5.

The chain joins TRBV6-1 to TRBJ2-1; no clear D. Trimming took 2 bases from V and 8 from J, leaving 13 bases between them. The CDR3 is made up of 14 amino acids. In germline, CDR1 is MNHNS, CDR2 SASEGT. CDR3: CASSESPRLYEQFF. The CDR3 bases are TGTGCCAGCAGTGAATCTCCAAGACTCTATGAGCAGTTCTTC.

DNA of the CDR3: TGTGCCAGCAGCCAAGAGGGGACTAGCGGCTACAATGAGCAGTTCTTC. Its translation: CASSQEGTSGYNEQFF. J is TRBJ2-1 and V is TRBV4-2; 11 bases agree with TRBD2. Germline V gene sequence: CDR1 LGHNA, CDR2 YNFKEQ. The junction had 1 base not matched to a gene; V was cut back by 0 bases and J by 3 bases. This CDR3 contains 16 residues.

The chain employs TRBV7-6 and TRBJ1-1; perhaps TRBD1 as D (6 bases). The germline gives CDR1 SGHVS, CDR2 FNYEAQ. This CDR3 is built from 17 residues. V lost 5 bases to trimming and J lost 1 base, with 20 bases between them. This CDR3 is CASSLIAGAQTNTEAFF. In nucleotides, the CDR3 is TGTGCCAGCAGCCTTATCGCAGGGGCGCAGACGAACACTGAAGCTTTCTTT.

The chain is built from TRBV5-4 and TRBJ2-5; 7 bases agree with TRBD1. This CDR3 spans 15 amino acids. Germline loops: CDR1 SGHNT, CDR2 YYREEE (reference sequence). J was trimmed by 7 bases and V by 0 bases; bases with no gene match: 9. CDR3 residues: CASSLGQGGWGTQYF. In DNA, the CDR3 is TGTGCCAGCAGCTTGGGACAGGGCGGCTGGGGGACCCAGTACTTC.

The CDR3 spells CATLREGYYEQYF. Written as DNA, the CDR3 is TGTGCCACCTTGAGGGAGGGATATTACGAGCAGTACTTC. The chain combines TRBV6-1 with TRBJ2-7; 7 nucleotides line up with TRBD2. The CDR3 is made up of 13 amino acids. The V gene end was trimmed by 10 bases and the J gene end by 4 bases; junction bases not matched to a gene: 10. Germline values: CDR1 MNHNS, CDR2 SASEGT.

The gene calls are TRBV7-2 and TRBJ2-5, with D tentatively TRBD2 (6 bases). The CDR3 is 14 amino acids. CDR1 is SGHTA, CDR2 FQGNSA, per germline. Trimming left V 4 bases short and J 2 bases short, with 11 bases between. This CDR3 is CASSWTGEQETQYF. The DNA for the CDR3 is TGTGCCAGCAGCTGGACGGGGGAGCAAGAGACCCAGTACTTC.

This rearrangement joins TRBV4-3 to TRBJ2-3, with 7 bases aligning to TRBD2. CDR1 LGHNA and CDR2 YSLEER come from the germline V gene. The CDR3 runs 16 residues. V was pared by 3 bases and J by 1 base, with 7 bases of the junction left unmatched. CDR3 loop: CASSQLGGSGTDTQYF. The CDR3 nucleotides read TGCGCCAGCAGCCAGTTGGGGGGGAGTGGCACAGATACGCAGTATTTT.

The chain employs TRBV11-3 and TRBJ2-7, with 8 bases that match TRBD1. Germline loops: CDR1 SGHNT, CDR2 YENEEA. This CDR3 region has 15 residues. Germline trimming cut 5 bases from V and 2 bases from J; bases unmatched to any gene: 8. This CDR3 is CASSPPGTGAYEQYF. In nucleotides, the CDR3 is TGTGCCAGCAGCCCCCCCGGGACAGGAGCCTACGAGCAGTACTTC.

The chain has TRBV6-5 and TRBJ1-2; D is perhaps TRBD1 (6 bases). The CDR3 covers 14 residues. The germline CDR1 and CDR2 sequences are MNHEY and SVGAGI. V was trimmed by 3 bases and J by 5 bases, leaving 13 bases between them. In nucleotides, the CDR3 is TGTGCCAGCAGTTATAACAGGGAAGATTATGGCTACACCTTC. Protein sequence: CASSYNREDYGYTF.

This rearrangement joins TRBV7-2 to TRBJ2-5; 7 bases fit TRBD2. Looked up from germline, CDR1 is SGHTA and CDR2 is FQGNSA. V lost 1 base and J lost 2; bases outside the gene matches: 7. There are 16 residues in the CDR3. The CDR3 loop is CASSLVASGAQETQYF. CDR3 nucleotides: TGTGCCAGCAGCTTAGTCGCTAGCGGAGCTCAAGAGACCCAGTACTTC.

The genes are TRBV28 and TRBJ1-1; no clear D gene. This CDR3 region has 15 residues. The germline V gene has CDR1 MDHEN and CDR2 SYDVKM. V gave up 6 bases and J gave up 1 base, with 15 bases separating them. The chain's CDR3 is CASSPTARGNTEAFF. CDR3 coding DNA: TGTGCCAGCAGCCCGACGGCACGGGGGAACACTGAAGCTTTCTTT. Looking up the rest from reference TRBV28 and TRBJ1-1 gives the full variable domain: DVKVTQSSRYLVKRTGEKVFLECVQDMDHENMFWYRQDPGLGLRLIYFSYDVKMKEKGDIPEGYSVSREKKERFSLILESASTNQTSMYLCASSPTARGNTEAFFGQGTRLTVV.

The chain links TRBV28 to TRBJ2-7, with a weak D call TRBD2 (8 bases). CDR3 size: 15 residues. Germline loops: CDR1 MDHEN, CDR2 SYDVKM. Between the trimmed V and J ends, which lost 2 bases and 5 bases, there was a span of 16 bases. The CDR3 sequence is CASSLAREGAHEQYF. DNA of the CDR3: TGTGCCAGCAGTTTAGCTCGGGAGGGGGCGCACGAGCAGTACTTC.